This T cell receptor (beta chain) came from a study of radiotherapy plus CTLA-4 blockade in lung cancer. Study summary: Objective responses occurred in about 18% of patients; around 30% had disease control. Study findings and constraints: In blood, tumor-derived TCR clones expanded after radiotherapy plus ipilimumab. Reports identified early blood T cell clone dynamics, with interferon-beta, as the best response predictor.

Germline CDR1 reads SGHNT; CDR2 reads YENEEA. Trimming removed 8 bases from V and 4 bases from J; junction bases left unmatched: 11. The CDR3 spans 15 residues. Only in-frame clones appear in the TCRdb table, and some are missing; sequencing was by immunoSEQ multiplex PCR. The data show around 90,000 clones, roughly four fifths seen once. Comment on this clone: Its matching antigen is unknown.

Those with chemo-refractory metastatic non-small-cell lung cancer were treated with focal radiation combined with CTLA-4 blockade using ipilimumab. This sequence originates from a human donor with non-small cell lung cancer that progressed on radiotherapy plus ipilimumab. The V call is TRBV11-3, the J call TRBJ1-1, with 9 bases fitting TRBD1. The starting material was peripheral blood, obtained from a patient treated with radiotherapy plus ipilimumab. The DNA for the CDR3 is TGTGCCAGCTGGGGACAGGGCGGATCGGGCACTGAAGCTTTCTTT. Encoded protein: CASWGQGGSGTEAFF. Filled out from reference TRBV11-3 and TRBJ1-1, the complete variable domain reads EAGVVQSPRYKIIEKKQPVAFWCNPISGHNTLYWYLQNLGQGPELLIRYENEEAVDDSQLPKDRFSAERLKGVDSTLKIQPAELGDSAVYLCASWGQGGSGTEAFFGQGTRLTVV.